Detailed here is one TCR beta chain. Per the original methods: Estimates of nucleated cell counts were drawn from the amplification of reference gene primers. Sequenced by immunoSEQ multiplex PCR; TCRdb stores in-frame clones only, minus some. Clone size and the V and J calls come from that table; the DNA yielded D and trimming. The table shows approximately 150,000 clones, with around nine tenths occurring only once. The entry originates in a study of blood T cell repertoires in COVID-19. Study in general: Collection of acute and convalescent COVID-19 samples took place in the United States, Italy and Spain. Nucleic acid was either cDNA or gDNA, and it came from T cells, B-cell-depleted T cells, or PBMCs.

The CDR3 is 12 amino acids. The sequence derives from a man over 45 with active or convalescent COVID-19. J is TRBJ1-5 and V is TRBV21-1. TRBV21-1 is a recognized pseudogene. The sequenced sample consisted of peripheral blood. This CDR3 is CASSKADQPQHF. CDR3 coding DNA: TGTGCCAGCAGCAAGGCGGATCAGCCCCAGCATTTT.